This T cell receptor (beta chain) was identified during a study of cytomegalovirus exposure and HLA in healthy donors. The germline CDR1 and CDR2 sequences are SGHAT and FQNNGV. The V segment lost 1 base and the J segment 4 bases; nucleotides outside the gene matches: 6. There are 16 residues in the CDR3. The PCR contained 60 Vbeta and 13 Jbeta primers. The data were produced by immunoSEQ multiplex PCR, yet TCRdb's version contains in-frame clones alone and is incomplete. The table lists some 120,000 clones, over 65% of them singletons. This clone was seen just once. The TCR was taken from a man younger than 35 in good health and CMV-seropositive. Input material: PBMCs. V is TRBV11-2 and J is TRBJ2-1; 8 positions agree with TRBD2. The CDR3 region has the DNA TGTGCCAGCAGCTTAGTTGCGGGGGGCTTATACAATGAGCAGTTCTTC. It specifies CASSLVAGGLYNEQFF.